Listed below are T cell receptor beta chains from one sample, sequenced in a study of persistence of HIV-infected CD4 T cells. This table comes from immunoSEQ multiplex PCR, and its TCRdb copy is limited to in-frame clones, with some not included. Here the sample spans approximately 65,000 clones, approximately 75% being singletons. Their antigens are not known. Sequencing was performed on CD4+ T cells sorted from PBMCs after approximately 19-hour stimulation, taken from a patient who received antiretroviral therapy. These receptors originate from an adult man with HIV who was CMV-seropositive. Both conserved end residues are part of each CDR3. Fields, in order: clone size, J gene, D gene, V gene, CDR3 DNA, CDR3 protein. A D gene is named only where the DNA matches it firmly. A clone size is listed for some rows: how often the clone was seen (once, few, many), or a class if it is expanded.

.,TRBJ1-2,.,TRBV6-5,TGTGCCAGCTTTACAGTTCTCTATGGCTACACCTTC,CASFTVLYGYTF
.,TRBJ1-1,.,TRBV7-9,TGTGCCAGCAGCCTCGGGGCCGGCCGGGAAGTCACTGAAGCTTTCTTT,CASSLGAGREVTEAFF
.,TRBJ2-3,TRBD2,TRBV6-6,TGTGCCAGCAGTCGGACTAGCGGGGGGGCCAACCTTAGCACAGATACGCAGTATTTT,CASSRTSGGANLSTDTQYF
.,TRBJ2-4,TRBD1,TRBV19,TGTGCCAGTGGGCCCCTTGGACAGGGTGGAGACATTCAGTACTTC,CASGPLGQGGDIQYF
.,TRBJ1-5,.,TRBV19,TGTGCCAGTAGTATTAGAAGTAATAGCAATCAGCCCCAGCATTTT,CASSIRSNSNQPQHF
.,TRBJ1-1,.,TRBV6-5,TGTGCCAGCAGGAGGACTTCCCGGGGTTCTGAAGCTTTCTTT,CASRRTSRGSEAFF
.,TRBJ1-5,TRBD1,TRBV28,TGTGCCAGCAGTCTCCCGGGGACAGGGATTCTGCAGCCCCAGCATTTT,CASSLPGTGILQPQHF
.,TRBJ1-1,.,TRBV29-1,TGCAGCGTTGAAGACGGGGCTGAAGCTTTCTTT,CSVEDGAEAFF
few,TRBJ1-5,.,TRBV12-3/TRBV12-4,TGTGCCAGCTCCTACAGCAATCAGCCCCAGCATTTT,CASSYSNQPQHF
.,TRBJ2-7,.,TRBV27,TGTGCCAGCTCGAGGGGGGACGGAGCCTACGAGCAGTACTTC,CASSRGDGAYEQYF
few,TRBJ1-5,.,TRBV19,TGTGCCAGTAGGTACGGGACGGGTAGTAGCAATCAGCCCCAGCATTTT,CASRYGTGSSNQPQHF
.,TRBJ1-1,.,TRBV11-3,TGTGCCAGCAGCTTAGTTAGCGGCACTGAAGCTTTCTTT,CASSLVSGTEAFF
.,TRBJ2-3,.,TRBV2,TGTGCCAGCAGTAACGGCGTAGGGGGGGGGCGGACAGATACGCAGTATTTT,CASSNGVGGGRTDTQYF
once,TRBJ1-2,.,TRBV6-5,TGTGCCAGCAGTCCAGGGTTCGACTATGGCTACACCTTC,CASSPGFDYGYTF
.,TRBJ1-5,.,TRBV6-5,TGTGCCAGCAGTATGACAGGATGGGGCAATCAGCCCCAGCATTTT,CASSMTGWGNQPQHF
.,TRBJ1-4,.,TRBV9,TGTGCCAGCAGCGTACAGGGTTCAACTAATGAAAAACTGTTTTTT,CASSVQGSTNEKLFF
.,TRBJ2-7,.,TRBV5-1,TGCGCCAGCAGCTTAGGCCCAGCTACCTACGAGCAGTACTTC,CASSLGPATYEQYF
.,TRBJ1-1,.,TRBV7-8,TGTGCCAGCTCCTCCGGGACGGCGAACACTGAAGCTTTCTTT,CASSSGTANTEAFF
.,TRBJ2-7,TRBD2,TRBV6-2/TRBV6-3,TGTGCCAGCAGTTCGGCGGGGGGGGGCTCCTACGAGCAGTACTTC,CASSSAGGGSYEQYF
.,TRBJ2-1,.,TRBV20-1,TGCAGTGCTAGTGACGGGGGAGTATCGTTCTTC,CSASDGGVSFF
.,TRBJ1-1,.,TRBV15,TGTGCCACCAGCAGAGAAGGAAGGGGCGCTTTATATAACACTGAAGCTTTCTTT,CATSREGRGALYNTEAFF
.,TRBJ1-5,.,TRBV15,TGTGCCACCAGCAGGGACAGAGGATTCAGCAATCAGCCCCAGCATTTT,CATSRDRGFSNQPQHF
.,TRBJ1-1,.,TRBV29-1,TGCAGCGTTGTCCCCCAGGGAGGTGACACTGAAGCTTTCTTT,CSVVPQGGDTEAFF
few,TRBJ1-5,.,TRBV19,TGTGCCAGTAGTGGAGGCGGAACAGGCAATCAGCCCCAGCATTTT,CASSGGGTGNQPQHF
.,TRBJ1-1,.,TRBV7-9,TGTGCCAGCAGCAAGGAGAACACTGAAGCTTTCTTT,CASSKENTEAFF
.,TRBJ2-6,.,TRBV4-2,TGTGCCAGCAGCCAAGAAATCCGCTCTGGGGCCAACGTCCTGACTTTC,CASSQEIRSGANVLTF
.,TRBJ1-5,TRBD1,TRBV4-2,TGTGCCAGCAGCCCCTTTGGACAGGGACCTCAGCCCCAGCATTTT,CASSPFGQGPQPQHF
.,TRBJ1-1,.,TRBV5-6,TGTGCCAGCAGGACACATTCGGTGAGTGAAGCTTTCTTT,CASRTHSVSEAFF
.,TRBJ2-3,TRBD2,TRBV4-1,TGCGCCAGCAGCCAAGCACTAGCGGGGAAGACAGATACGCAGTATTTT,CASSQALAGKTDTQYF
.,TRBJ1-6,TRBD1,TRBV19,TGTGCCAGTACCTTACTAGGGACAGGGGATTCACCCCTCCACTTT,CASTLLGTGDSPLHF
.,TRBJ2-7,TRBD2,TRBV13,TGTGCCAGCAGCTCAATGGGACTAGCGGGGCAATACGAGCAGTACTTC,CASSSMGLAGQYEQYF
few,TRBJ1-1,.,TRBV7-9,TGTGCCAGCAGCCCCCCGGGACATTGGGGAATGGAAGAAGCTTTCTTT,CASSPPGHWGMEEAFF
once,TRBJ2-3,TRBD2,TRBV10-2,TGCGCCAGCAGTGAACAGCGGGGGGGCCGAGATACGCAGTATTTT,CASSEQRGGRDTQYF
.,TRBJ2-2,.,TRBV5-1,TGCGCCAGCAGCGTGGGTCGGACAGCCGTGGGCGGGGAGCTGTTTTTT,CASSVGRTAVGGELFF
few,TRBJ2-1,TRBD2,TRBV2,TGTGCCAGCAGAAGGACTAGCGTCAATGAGCAGTTCTTC,CASRRTSVNEQFF
.,TRBJ1-2,TRBD1,TRBV2,TGTGCCAGCACTGGACAGGGGTTTAACTATGGCTACACCTTC,CASTGQGFNYGYTF
few,TRBJ2-3,TRBD1,TRBV5-6,TGTGCCAGCAGCCCGGGGACAGGGAGTGAGTATTTT,CASSPGTGSEYF
.,TRBJ2-2,TRBD2,TRBV4-2,TGTGCCAGCAGCCAAGATTTGGGGCAGGGAGGGACCGGGGAGCTGTTTTTT,CASSQDLGQGGTGELFF
.,TRBJ2-1,.,TRBV7-9,TGTGCCAGCAGACGCCGACACATCTCCTCCTACAATGAGCAGTTCTTC,CASRRRHISSYNEQFF
.,TRBJ1-1,.,TRBV10-3,TGTGCCATCAATAAGGGATCGAACACTGAAGCTTTCTTT,CAINKGSNTEAFF
.,TRBJ1-3,TRBD1,TRBV6-6,TGTGCCAGCTTCGACAGGGGATTTGGAAACACCATATATTTT,CASFDRGFGNTIYF
.,TRBJ1-6,.,TRBV6-5,TGTGCCAGCAGGACAAACGGATATAATTCACCCCTCCACTTT,CASRTNGYNSPLHF
few,TRBJ2-2,.,TRBV4-1,TGCGCCAGCAGCCGAGAGAGTTCTACCGGGGAGCTGTTTTTT,CASSRESSTGELFF
.,TRBJ2-6,.,TRBV5-8,TGTGCCAGCAGCTTTGGCAGCTACTCTGGGGCCAACGTCCTGACTTTC,CASSFGSYSGANVLTF
few,TRBJ1-1,.,TRBV3-1/TRBV3-2,TGTGCCAGCAGCTTAAGCGGCAGATCGAACACTGAAGCTTTCTTT,CASSLSGRSNTEAFF
.,TRBJ1-2,.,TRBV2,TGTGCCAGCAGTGGACAGGTCGACTATGGCTACACCTTC,CASSGQVDYGYTF
few,TRBJ2-2,TRBD1,TRBV7-2,TGTGCCAGCAGCTTAGATGGGACAGTGAACACCGGGGAGCTGTTTTTT,CASSLDGTVNTGELFF
once,TRBJ1-1,.,TRBV6-5,TGTGCCAGCAGTAAAAGGGGCAGGGACACTGAAGCTTTCTTT,CASSKRGRDTEAFF
.,TRBJ2-1,TRBD2,TRBV7-9,TGTGCCAGCAGCTTAGCGAGAGCTAGCGGGGGGGCGAGCAATGAGCAGTTCTTC,CASSLARASGGASNEQFF
few,TRBJ1-5,.,TRBV2,TGTGCCAGGGGGTTCGGGAGCAATCAGCCCCAGCATTTT,CARGFGSNQPQHF